Listed below are T cell receptor beta chains from one sample, sequenced in a study of post-analysis software for immune sequencing data. TCRdb re-analysed the PCR reads in MiXCR, keeping a single row per CDR3 protein. Of 500,000 to 600,000 distinct CDR3 sequences in the sample, around 40% were seen once. Specimen: blood. All receptors come from a girl between 5 and 17 years old with multiple sclerosis. Each CDR3 is given with its conserved first and last residue. Each record gives: D gene, clone size, V gene, J gene, CDR3 DNA, CDR3 protein. D genes are given only for firm matches. The size of a clone is reported for some rows only, either as once, few or many, or as a class for expanded clones.

D: TRBD2; size: few; V: TRBV10-3; J: TRBJ2-3; DNA: TGTGCCATCAGTGAGGGCGGGAGCGCGACAGATACGCAGTATTTT; CDR3: CAISEGGSATDTQYF
D: .; size: .; V: TRBV7-6; J: TRBJ2-7; DNA: TGTGCCAGCAGCTTAGGGACAGCACGATACTCTGAGCAGTACTTC; CDR3: CASSLGTARYSEQYF
D: .; size: few; V: TRBV5-5; J: TRBJ2-1; DNA: TGTGCCAGCAGCTTGGTTCGTCAGGGGAATGAGCAGTTCTTC; CDR3: CASSLVRQGNEQFF
D: .; size: .; V: TRBV28; J: TRBJ2-1; DNA: TGTGCCAGCAGCCGGGACTTATCTACTGAGAATGAGCAGTTCTTC; CDR3: CASSRDLSTENEQFF
D: TRBD1; size: few; V: TRBV20-1; J: TRBJ1-5; DNA: TGCAGTGCTAGAGACCAGGGGGAGCGAGGGCAGCCCCAGCATTTT; CDR3: CSARDQGERGQPQHF
D: .; size: once; V: TRBV25-1; J: TRBJ2-7; DNA: TGTGCCAGCAGTGAATCTAGTAGAACCCAGTACTTC; CDR3: CASSESSRTQYF
D: TRBD2; size: many; V: TRBV6-4; J: TRBJ2-3; DNA: TGTGCCAGCAGTGGCGATTCCGGACTAGCGGGGCCGCAGTATTTT; CDR3: CASSGDSGLAGPQYF
D: TRBD1; size: few; V: TRBV20-1; J: TRBJ1-2; DNA: TGCAGTGCTAGAGGGGACAGGGGACCTTATGGCTACACCTTC; CDR3: CSARGDRGPYGYTF
D: .; size: few; V: TRBV29-1; J: TRBJ1-1; DNA: TGCAGCGTTAAAGTGGCCACTGAAGCTTTCTTT; CDR3: CSVKVATEAFF
D: .; size: .; V: TRBV4-1; J: TRBJ2-7; DNA: TGCGCCAGCAGCACTAATTGGAGGGGGCCTTCCTACGAGCAGTACTTC; CDR3: CASSTNWRGPSYEQYF
D: .; size: .; V: TRBV5-1; J: TRBJ2-1; DNA: TGCGCCAGCAGCGGTCCGGGAAACAATGAGCAGTTCTTC; CDR3: CASSGPGNNEQFF
D: .; size: .; V: TRBV4-2; J: TRBJ2-7; DNA: TGTGCCAGCAGCCAAGTCGGACCCTCCTACGAGCAGTACTTC; CDR3: CASSQVGPSYEQYF
D: TRBD2; size: few; V: TRBV9; J: TRBJ2-7; DNA: TGTGCCAGCAGCGTAACCCCGGGACTAGTTAGCGAGCAGTACTTC; CDR3: CASSVTPGLVSEQYF
D: TRBD1; size: few; V: TRBV20-1; J: TRBJ2-7; DNA: TGCAGTGCTTCGGACAGGGTATACGAGCAGTACTTC; CDR3: CSASDRVYEQYF
D: .; size: few; V: TRBV5-6; J: TRBJ2-7; DNA: TGTGCCAGCAGCTTGGTGGCCCAGCGGGCCTTGTACGAGCAGTACTTC; CDR3: CASSLVAQRALYEQYF
D: .; size: .; V: TRBV6-5; J: TRBJ2-7; DNA: TGTGCCAGCAGCCTTACCCCAGGGTCGTACGAGCAGTACTTC; CDR3: CASSLTPGSYEQYF
D: .; size: .; V: TRBV24-1; J: TRBJ2-3; DNA: TGTGCCACCAGTGATAGATATGCTGGCACAGATACGCAGTATTTT; CDR3: CATSDRYAGTDTQYF
D: TRBD2; size: .; V: TRBV27; J: TRBJ2-3; DNA: TGTGCCAGCAGTGACCTAGCGGGTGAAGCAGATACGCAGTATTTT; CDR3: CASSDLAGEADTQYF
D: .; size: few; V: TRBV27; J: TRBJ2-1; DNA: TGTGCCAGCAGTTCGGACCTTCCTAGGGAGCAGTTCTTC; CDR3: CASSSDLPREQFF
D: TRBD2; size: few; V: TRBV20-1; J: TRBJ2-3; DNA: TGCAGTGCCCGACTAGCGGGGGGGGCTAGCACAGATACGCAGTATTTT; CDR3: CSARLAGGASTDTQYF
D: .; size: .; V: TRBV30; J: TRBJ1-2; DNA: TGTGCCTGGAGCCCAGGGGATGGCTACACCTTC; CDR3: CAWSPGDGYTF
D: .; size: .; V: TRBV6-1; J: TRBJ1-2; DNA: TGTGCCAGCAGTGTAGGACGGAGAGGCTACACCTTC; CDR3: CASSVGRRGYTF
D: TRBD2; size: few; V: TRBV5-1; J: TRBJ2-1; DNA: TGCGCCAGCAGCCAGGGAGGGCCAAAGAATGAGCAGTTCTTC; CDR3: CASSQGGPKNEQFF
D: TRBD2; size: .; V: TRBV6-1; J: TRBJ2-3; DNA: TGTGCCAGCAGACCCGCTAGCGGGGTGGGCACAGATACGCAGTATTTT; CDR3: CASRPASGVGTDTQYF
D: .; size: .; V: TRBV7-6; J: TRBJ1-4; DNA: TGTGCCAGCAGCTCCGAACCAGGGGACTGGGGGGATGAAAAACTGTTTTTT; CDR3: CASSSEPGDWGDEKLFF
D: TRBD2; size: .; V: TRBV5-1; J: TRBJ2-1; DNA: TGCGCCAGCAGCCCCCGGACTAGCGGGAGAAGCTCCTACAATGAGCAGTTCTTC; CDR3: CASSPRTSGRSSYNEQFF
D: .; size: once; V: TRBV6-1; J: TRBJ2-1; DNA: TGTGCCAGCAGTGAAGCGAGACAGACACGATACAATGAGCACTTCTTC; CDR3: CASSEARQTRYNEHFF
D: TRBD2; size: .; V: TRBV4-1; J: TRBJ2-1; DNA: TGCGCCAGCAGCCAAGCCCTAGCGGAGCGGCAGTTCTTC; CDR3: CASSQALAERQFF
D: TRBD2; size: once; V: TRBV7-9; J: TRBJ2-1; DNA: TGTGCCAGCAGCTCCACACTAGCGGGAGGGTGGGAGCAGTTCTTC; CDR3: CASSSTLAGGWEQFF
D: .; size: few; V: TRBV20-1; J: TRBJ2-1; DNA: TGCAGTGCTCACCACTCCAGCACTAGGGGCGGGTTTGATGGGCAGTTCTTC; CDR3: CSAHHSSTRGGFDGQFF
D: .; size: .; V: TRBV5-1; J: TRBJ2-6; DNA: TGCGCCAGCAGCTTGGAATCGTTCTCTGGGGCCAACGTCCTGACTTTC; CDR3: CASSLESFSGANVLTF
D: .; size: .; V: TRBV7-8; J: TRBJ1-1; DNA: TGTGCCAGCAGCTTCCTGGGACAAGCGAACACTGAAGCTTTCTTT; CDR3: CASSFLGQANTEAFF
D: .; size: few; V: TRBV12-3/TRBV12-4; J: TRBJ1-5; DNA: TGTGCCAGCAGATACTACGTCAGGGGTTTTGAGCCCCAGCATTTT; CDR3: CASRYYVRGFEPQHF
D: .; size: .; V: TRBV24-1; J: TRBJ2-1; DNA: TGTGCCACCAGTGACCCGTTGGGTGAGCAGTTCTTC; CDR3: CATSDPLGEQFF
D: .; size: once; V: TRBV28; J: TRBJ2-1; DNA: TGTGCCAGCAGTATCGGGGGTCCCTACAATGAGCAGTTCTTC; CDR3: CASSIGGPYNEQFF
D: .; size: .; V: TRBV3-1; J: TRBJ2-7; DNA: TGTGCCAGCAGCTCTTGGCCGAGCTCCTACGAGCAGTACTTC; CDR3: CASSSWPSSYEQYF
D: .; size: .; V: TRBV20-1; J: TRBJ2-7; DNA: TGCAGTGCTTTGCCCGGACCCTCGGGGGAGCAGTACTTC; CDR3: CSALPGPSGEQYF
D: TRBD2; size: .; V: TRBV4-1; J: TRBJ2-1; DNA: TGCGCCAGCAGCCAAGGGGTAGCGGGGAGCTCCTACAATGAGCAGTTCTTC; CDR3: CASSQGVAGSSYNEQFF
D: .; size: once; V: TRBV5-1; J: TRBJ2-1; DNA: TGCGCCAGCAGCTCCTCCGGGACTCGGAACAATAAGCAGTTCTTC; CDR3: CASSSSGTRNNKQFF
D: TRBD2; size: few; V: TRBV6-5; J: TRBJ2-5; DNA: TGTGCCAGCAGTTACGCGTGGGGGGGGGAGACCCAGTACTTC; CDR3: CASSYAWGGETQYF
D: .; size: .; V: TRBV4-1; J: TRBJ1-1; DNA: TGCGCCAGCAGCCAAGGGAGCGCAGGCCAGAACACTGAAGCTTTCTTT; CDR3: CASSQGSAGQNTEAFF
D: TRBD2; size: few; V: TRBV6-4; J: TRBJ2-5; DNA: TGTGCCAGCAGTGAATCAGCGGGGTCACAAGAGACCCAGTACTTC; CDR3: CASSESAGSQETQYF
D: .; size: few; V: TRBV20-1; J: TRBJ2-7; DNA: TGCAGTGCTAGACGGGACTTCGAGCAGTACTTC; CDR3: CSARRDFEQYF
D: TRBD1; size: few; V: TRBV12-3/TRBV12-4; J: TRBJ1-2; DNA: TGTGCCAGCACCCCTAACGAGAGGGGGCCCCGTAGGGGCTACACCTTC; CDR3: CASTPNERGPRRGYTF
D: TRBD2; size: .; V: TRBV20-1; J: TRBJ2-3; DNA: TGCAGTGGGGAACACCTAGCGGGGACGGGAGATACGCAGTATTTT; CDR3: CSGEHLAGTGDTQYF
D: .; size: .; V: TRBV5-1; J: TRBJ2-5; DNA: TGCGCCAGCAGCTTGGGCACCGGGACTTCAGAAGAGACCCAGGACTTC; CDR3: CASSLGTGTSEETQDF
D: .; size: .; V: TRBV5-1; J: TRBJ2-1; DNA: TGCGCCAGCAGCTTGGTAAAGGACTTCGATGAGCAGTTCTTC; CDR3: CASSLVKDFDEQFF
D: TRBD1; size: .; V: TRBV12-3/TRBV12-4; J: TRBJ1-5; DNA: TGTGCCAGCAGCGGGACAGGGTATAGCAATCAGCCCCAGCATTTT; CDR3: CASSGTGYSNQPQHF
D: .; size: .; V: TRBV12-3/TRBV12-4; J: TRBJ2-2; DNA: TGTGCCAGCACTGGGTGGGCCCACGGGGAGCTGTTTTTT; CDR3: CASTGWAHGELFF
D: .; size: few; V: TRBV5-1; J: TRBJ1-2; DNA: TGCGCCAGCAGCCACCAGACCGGTGGCTACACCTTC; CDR3: CASSHQTGGYTF